Below are 26 T cell receptor beta chains sequenced from a single sample in a study of shared clonotypes between healthy human individuals. The method was immunoSEQ multiplex PCR; TCRdb's version includes in-frame clones alone and lacks a portion of them. The sample includes some 480,000 clones, about 80% of them seen just once. The sample comprised PBMCs. These receptors originate from a middle-aged woman in good health. Some clones in this sample may be carry-over from other donors' samples.

The rearrangement joins TRBV7-3 to TRBJ2-2, with 7 bases fitting TRBD2. The CDR3 runs to 13 residues. Germline CDR1 reads SGHTA; CDR2 reads FQGTGA. V lost 6 bases to trimming and J lost 4 bases; unmatched junction nucleotides: 2. The CDR3 loop reads CASRGGSTGELFF. CDR3 sequence (DNA): TGTGCCAGCAGGGGCGGGAGCACCGGGGAGCTGTTTTTT.

The CDR3 coding sequence is TGCGCCAGCAGCTTGGATGGAGCGGGACACACAGATACGCAGTATTTT. It codes for CASSLDGAGHTDTQYF. The chain is built from TRBV5-1 and TRBJ2-3; possible D gene TRBD2, 7 bases. The CDR3 sequence is 16 residues long. CDR1 and CDR2 from the germline V gene are SGHRS and YFSETQ. The V and J ends lost 0 bases and 2 bases respectively, with 13 bases between them.

V and J are TRBV28 and TRBJ2-1, with D tentatively TRBD2 (6 bases). Germline loops: CDR1 MDHEN, CDR2 SYDVKM. This CDR3 is built from 19 residues. V was trimmed by 2 bases and J by 0 bases, leaving 20 bases between them. The CDR3 sequence is CASSLDSGRRLSSYNEQFF. The CDR3 DNA reads TGTGCCAGCAGTTTAGATAGCGGCCGAAGACTTAGCTCCTACAATGAGCAGTTCTTC.

The chain uses TRBV28 and TRBJ2-1, with D possibly TRBD1 on 6 matching bases. The CDR3 sequence is 12 residues long. V lost 3 bases, J lost 12 bases, and 12 bases lay in between. CDR1 MDHEN and CDR2 SYDVKM come from the germline V gene. The CDR3 coding sequence is TGTGCCAGCAGTTTGACAGGCCGGGGGCAGTTCTTC. Protein sequence: CASSLTGRGQFF.

The gene calls are TRBV28 and TRBJ2-5; the D is unclear. CDR3 size: 16 residues. The V and J ends lost 5 bases and 11 bases respectively, with 27 bases between them. Germline V gives CDR1 MDHEN, CDR2 SYDVKM. The CDR3: CASSAILDMVPYEQYF. In nucleotides, the CDR3 is TGTGCCAGCAGTGCTATACTCGACATGGTTCCCTATGAGCAGTACTTC.

This chain links TRBV28 with TRBJ1-3; D not certain. This CDR3 has 14 residues. Germline V gene sequence: CDR1 MDHEN, CDR2 SYDVKM. The V and J ends lost 4 bases and 0 bases respectively, with 7 bases between them. The CDR3: CASSSGFSGNTIYF. The CDR3 bases are TGTGCCAGCAGTTCCGGATTCTCTGGAAACACCATATATTTT.

This clone was counted once. The chain combines TRBV9 with TRBJ2-3; 13 bases match TRBD2. CDR1 and CDR2 from the germline V gene are SGDLS and YYNGEE. The CDR3 extends over 17 amino acids. V dropped 0 bases and J dropped 2; count of bases not matched to a gene: 3. The DNA for the CDR3 is TGTGCCAGCAGCGTAGGACTAGCGGGAGGTATCACAGATACGCAGTATTTT. It specifies CASSVGLAGGITDTQYF.

This sequence joins TRBV7-6 and TRBJ2-1, with D unclear. The CDR3 runs 14 residues. Germline V gene lookup returns CDR1 SGHVS and CDR2 FNYEAQ. V dropped 0 bases and J dropped 9 bases, with 12 bases sitting between them. DNA of the CDR3: TGTGCCAGCAGCTTAGCGACGTCCCGTGGTGAGCAGTTCTTC. Translating it yields CASSLATSRGEQFF.

This chain joins TRBV28 and TRBJ1-1, with TRBD1 matching over 9 bases. Germline lookup yields CDR1 MDHEN and CDR2 SYDVKM. The CDR3 sequence is 14 residues long. Unmatched junction bases numbered 5, after V lost 9 bases and J lost 0 bases. The CDR3 nucleotides are TGTGCCAGTCAGACAGGGGGTATGAACACTGAAGCTTTCTTT. It yields the protein CASQTGGMNTEAFF.

The chain has TRBV5-4 and TRBJ2-5; D may correspond to TRBD1 or TRBD2 (5 bases each). Germline CDR1 reads SGHNT; CDR2 reads YYREEE (reference sequence). The CDR3 has 15 residues. Trimming took off 0 bases at V and 5 bases at J, with 14 bases between the two ends. The CDR3 region is CASSLGGEPRETQYF. The CDR3 region has the DNA TGTGCCAGCAGCTTGGGAGGGGAACCGAGGGAGACCCAGTACTTC. Based on the CDR3 plus reference TRBV5-4 and TRBJ2-5, the full variable domain is ETGVTQSPTHLIKTRGQQVTLRCSSQSGHNTVSWYQQALGQGPQFIFQYYREEENGRGNFPPRFSGLQFPNYSSELNVNALELDDSALYLCASSLGGEPRETQYFGPGTRLLVL.

A single count supports this clone. V usage is TRBV6-5 and J usage is TRBJ1-1; 10 bases are a match to TRBD1. With V trimmed by 7 bases and J by 4 bases, 9 bases remained unmatched. CDR3 size: 15 residues. Germline assignment: CDR1 MNHEY and CDR2 SVGAGI. The CDR3 protein is CASTRGQGVATEAFF. The DNA of the CDR3 is TGTGCCAGCACCCGTGGACAGGGGGTTGCCACTGAAGCTTTCTTT.

This rearrangement joins TRBV10-1 to TRBJ2-1; either TRBD1 or TRBD2 may fit D (5 bases each). Trimming removed 3 bases from V and 8 bases from J, with 20 bases in between. The CDR3 consists of 16 residues. Germline V gives CDR1 WNHNN, CDR2 SYGVQD (reference sequence). The CDR3 loop reads CASSDTGASSRDEQFF. The DNA of the CDR3 is TGCGCCAGCAGTGATACCGGGGCCAGTTCAAGGGATGAGCAGTTCTTC.

The V call is TRBV28, the J call TRBJ2-7; 7 nucleotides agree with TRBD2. Trimming removed 2 bases from V and 12 bases from J; junction bases left unmatched: 7. CDR1 is MDHEN, CDR2 SYDVKM, per germline. CDR3 length equals 12 residues. CDR3 protein: CASSLGAGVGYF. The DNA of the CDR3 is TGTGCCAGCAGTTTAGGGGCGGGAGTGGGGTACTTC.

This clone has only a few counts. This chain uses TRBV4-3 with TRBJ2-2; TRBD2 aligns across 7 bases. Trimming cost V 3 bases and J 1 base; bases outside gene matches: 8. The V gene's germline CDR1 is LGHNA and CDR2 YSLEER. This CDR3 comprises 17 residues. As DNA, the CDR3 is TGCGCCAGCAGCCAGGGCGGGGGATTCCGGAACACCGGGGAGCTGTTTTTT. Protein: CASSQGGGFRNTGELFF.

The chain recombines TRBV5-1 with TRBJ2-3; TRBD1 matches at 8 bases. The CDR3 runs to 15 residues. Germline V gene sequence: CDR1 SGHRS, CDR2 YFSETQ. With V trimmed by 4 bases and J by 1 base, 5 bases remained unmatched. CDR3 in amino acids: CASSIGQGGTDTQYF. The CDR3 region has the DNA TGCGCCAGCAGCATAGGACAGGGAGGCACAGATACGCAGTATTTT.

This chain connects TRBV5-4 to TRBJ2-1, with 9 nucleotides matching TRBD1. V lost 4 bases to trimming and J lost 8 bases; unmatched junction nucleotides: 13. The CDR3 totals 16 residues. Germline V lookup: CDR1 SGHNT, CDR2 YYREEE (reference sequence). CDR3 coding DNA: TGTGCCAGCAGCCGAAAGACAGGGGGATGGTATGATGAGCAGTTCTTC. Translation: CASSRKTGGWYDEQFF.

The V gene is TRBV30, the J gene TRBJ1-3; D remains unclear. The germline CDR1 and CDR2 sequences are GTSNPN and SVGIG (reference sequence). Trimming stripped 3 bases from V and 1 base from J, with 7 bases between. The CDR3 runs to 13 residues. The CDR3 is CAWREASGNTIYF. The CDR3 DNA reads TGTGCCTGGAGAGAGGCATCTGGAAACACCATATATTTT.

The V gene is TRBV19, the J gene TRBJ2-7, with D perhaps TRBD1 or TRBD2 (5 bases each). The length of the CDR3 is 16 residues. Germline V CDR1 and CDR2: LNHDA, SQIVND (reference sequence). V lost 4 bases and J lost 2, with 18 bases in between. CDR3 DNA: TGTGCCAGTAGTAATGGGGACGTCCCCAACCCCTACGAGCAGTACTTC. It translates to CASSNGDVPNPYEQYF.

This clone was seen a handful of times. The rearrangement links TRBV7-8 to TRBJ1-2; D is unclear. The CDR3 is 14 residues long. Trimming removed 0 bases at V and 4 bases at J, with 9 bases between. Looked up from germline, CDR1 is SGHVS and CDR2 is FQNEAQ. The CDR3 sequence is CASSLAKGSYGYTF. The DNA of the CDR3 is TGTGCCAGCAGCTTAGCGAAAGGGTCCTATGGCTACACCTTC.

The chain employs TRBV5-1 and TRBJ1-6; no firm D call. In germline, CDR1 is SGHRS, CDR2 YFSETQ. Trimming took 0 bases from V and 6 from J, leaving 10 bases between them. This CDR3 is 15 amino acids long. CDR3 sequence reads: CASSLEGRVNSPLHF. The CDR3 bases are TGCGCCAGCAGCTTGGAAGGACGAGTTAATTCACCCCTCCACTTT.

The chain combines TRBV7-6 with TRBJ2-1; 7 nucleotides match TRBD2. The CDR3 runs 13 residues. J was trimmed by 8 bases and V by 3 bases; bases with no gene match: 4. The V gene's germline CDR1 is SGHVS and CDR2 FNYEAQ. CDR3 DNA: TGTGCCAGCAGCTTCCGACGGGAGGATGAGCAGTTCTTC. It is translated as CASSFRREDEQFF.

The J gene is TRBJ2-1, the V gene TRBV5-1; TRBD1 agrees at 7 bases. This CDR3 contains 13 residues. Germline V gene sequence: CDR1 SGHRS, CDR2 YFSETQ. The J segment lost 7 bases and the V segment lost 4 bases, leaving 5 bases of the junction unmatched. CDR3 nucleotides: TGCGCCAGCAGCCCGGGCAGGGGGAATGAGCAGTTCTTC. This codes for CASSPGRGNEQFF.

CDR3 nucleotides: TGTGCCAGCAGACTGACAGGCGGGAGTGAAAAACTGTTTTTT. It encodes CASRLTGGSEKLFF. The chain is built from TRBV27 and TRBJ1-4; tentatively, D is TRBD1 (6 bases). There are 14 residues in the CDR3. V was clipped by 6 bases and J by 7 bases, with 15 bases between them. Germline V CDR1 and CDR2: MNHEY, SMNVEV (reference sequence).

CDR3: CASSQQGAGETQYF. CDR3 DNA sequence: TGTGCCAGCAGCCAACAGGGGGCGGGGGAGACCCAGTACTTC. The chain has TRBV9 and TRBJ2-5; 9 bases map to TRBD1. Germline CDR1 is SGDLS and CDR2 is YYNGEE. V shed 4 bases and J 5 bases; nucleotides not matched to a gene: 6. This CDR3 region has 14 residues.

This rearrangement joins TRBV27 to TRBJ2-1; a possible D gene is TRBD1 (5 bases). The CDR3 extends over 15 amino acids. The V and J ends lost 6 bases and 0 bases respectively, with 12 bases between them. In germline, CDR1 is MNHEY, CDR2 SMNVEV (reference sequence). The CDR3 reads CASRPQGISYNEQFF. CDR3 sequence (DNA): TGTGCCAGCAGACCCCAGGGAATCTCCTACAATGAGCAGTTCTTC.

This clone was observed a few times. V gene TRBV27 combines with J gene TRBJ2-6; TRBD1 is a possible D gene (7 bases). CDR1 and CDR2 (germline): MNHEY, SMNVEV (reference sequence). Deletions cut 5 bases from V and 2 bases from J, with 10 bases between. This CDR3 is built from 15 residues. CDR3 in amino acids: CASSLRGAGANVLTF. In nucleotides, the CDR3 is TGTGCCAGCAGTCTCAGGGGGGCTGGGGCCAACGTCCTGACTTTC.